A single sample gave rise to the 23 T cell receptor beta chains below, sequenced in a study of chemoradiotherapy in HPV16-positive cancers. Measured with immunoSEQ multiplex PCR; TCRdb has only the in-frame clones, and not every one. The sample yields tens of thousands of clones, almost 90% seen once. The sample here was blood, taken from a patient who underwent chemoradiotherapy. The source of these receptors is a human donor with HPV-associated anogenital cancer.

The table lists this clone with a count of one. For the CDR3, the DNA is TGTGCCAGCAGCCTGACCGTCCAAGATACGCAGTATTTT. Residues: CASSLTVQDTQYF. V and J are TRBV7-3 and TRBJ2-3; D unresolved. This CDR3 has 13 residues. V lost 5 bases, J lost 5 bases, and 11 bases lay in between. Germline CDR1 reads SGHTA; CDR2 reads FQGTGA.

The V and J genes are TRBV5-4 and TRBJ1-3, with TRBD1 matching over 8 bases. The CDR3 covers 14 residues. The germline gives CDR1 SGHNT, CDR2 YYREEE (reference sequence). The trim removed 3 bases at V and 3 bases at J, leaving 2 bases unmatched. The CDR3 sequence is CASSSGQGGNTIYF. The CDR3 DNA sequence: TGTGCCAGCAGCTCCGGACAGGGTGGAAACACCATATATTTT. Filled out from reference TRBV5-4 and TRBJ1-3, the complete variable domain reads ETGVTQSPTHLIKTRGQQVTLRCSSQSGHNTVSWYQQALGQGPQFIFQYYREEENGRGNFPPRFSGLQFPNYSSELNVNALELDDSALYLCASSSGQGGNTIYFGEGSWLTVV.

The chain joins TRBV15 to TRBJ1-1, with a tentative D call TRBD1 (5 bases). The CDR3 runs 15 residues. The V end lost 1 base, the J end lost 0 bases, and 9 bases lay between the germline ends. Per germline, CDR1 LNHNV and CDR2 YYDKDF (reference sequence). In DNA form, the CDR3 reads TGTGCCACCAGCAGAGGAGGGGTGGTGAACACTGAAGCTTTCTTT. It encodes CATSRGGVVNTEAFF.

The V gene is TRBV18, the J gene TRBJ2-3; D possibly corresponds to TRBD1 (6 bases). The CDR3 runs 14 residues. The germline V and J ends were trimmed by 2 bases and 4 bases, with 10 bases remaining between them. CDR1 KGHSH and CDR2 LQKENI come from the germline V gene. The CDR3 nucleotides read TGTGCCAGCTCACCAATACAGGGTTCAGATACGCAGTATTTT. This encodes CASSPIQGSDTQYF.

A few counts support this clone. The chain is built from TRBV10-3 and TRBJ1-1, with TRBD1 matching 7 bases. The CDR3 runs 12 residues. V lost 6 bases to trimming and J lost 4 bases; unmatched junction nucleotides: 2. The germline V gene encodes CDR1 ENHRY and CDR2 SYGVKD. The CDR3 reads CAIRGDSTEAFF. The CDR3 DNA reads as TGTGCCATCAGGGGGGACAGCACTGAAGCTTTCTTT.

V and J are TRBV6-1 and TRBJ1-1; D perhaps matches TRBD1 (6 bases). V lost 7 bases and J lost 4, with 16 bases in between. Germline V gene data show CDR1 as MNHNS and CDR2 as SASEGT. This CDR3 region has 14 residues. The CDR3 sequence is CASTVGTKGTEAFF. CDR3 in DNA: TGTGCCAGCACCGTCGGGACAAAGGGCACTGAAGCTTTCTTT.

The V call is TRBV7-9, the J call TRBJ2-7; 11 bases fit TRBD1. Losses at the gene ends were 5 bases for V and 4 bases for J; bases not matched to a gene: 4. The CDR3 spans 14 residues. Germline values: CDR1 SEHNR, CDR2 FQNEAQ (reference sequence). The CDR3 DNA reads as TGTGCCAGCAGCATCGGACAGGGGGCGTACGAGCAGTACTTC. As protein: CASSIGQGAYEQYF.

The gene calls are TRBV9 and TRBJ1-2, with a weak D call TRBD1 (5 bases). This CDR3 comprises 14 residues. Germline assignment: CDR1 SGDLS and CDR2 YYNGEE. V was cut by 0 bases and J by 4 bases, with 10 bases left in between. This CDR3 is CASSVAQGSYGYTF. For the CDR3, the DNA is TGTGCCAGCAGCGTAGCTCAGGGCTCCTATGGCTACACCTTC.

This clone was seen only a few times. A read error may account for a junction end that differs from germline. This chain links TRBV7-7 with TRBJ1-1; a weak D match, TRBD1 (5 bases). This CDR3 is built from 13 residues. Germline V gene sequence: CDR1 SSHAT, CDR2 FNYEAQ (reference sequence). The CDR3 loop is CASSSDRDTEAFF. Written as DNA, the CDR3 is TGTGCTAGCAGCTCAGACAGAGACACTGAAGCTTTCTTT.

The genes are TRBV7-2 and TRBJ2-1; the D gene could be TRBD1 or TRBD2 (5 bases each). CDR1 is SGHTA, CDR2 FQGNSA, per germline. This CDR3 is 13 amino acids long. V lost 5 bases and J 5 bases, leaving 10 bases between the germline ends. DNA of the CDR3: TGTGCCAGCAGCCGGGGCCACGACAATGAGCAGTTCTTC. Translation gives CASSRGHDNEQFF.

V is TRBV7-3 and J is TRBJ2-1, with TRBD2 identical over 11 bases. This CDR3 comprises 22 residues. The germline CDR1 and CDR2 sequences are SGHTA and FQGTGA. The junction had 21 bases not matched to a gene; V was cut back by 4 bases and J by 1 base. In nucleotides, the CDR3 is TGTGCCAGCAGCTACCCCCGCGTGGCTAGCGGGGGGAGTAGTGGTTCCTACAATGAGCAGTTCTTC. Protein sequence: CASSYPRVASGGSSGSYNEQFF.

In DNA form, the CDR3 reads TGTGCCAGTAGTTTGGCGGGCCAGCTCGTGAACACTGAAGCTTTCTTT. It is translated as CASSLAGQLVNTEAFF. The genes are TRBV19 and TRBJ1-1; no reliable D call. Germline V gives CDR1 LNHDA, CDR2 SQIVND (reference sequence). The CDR3 spans 16 residues. Trimming left V 5 bases short and J 0 bases short, with 16 bases between.

The chain carries TRBV27 and TRBJ2-1, with 8 nucleotides matching TRBD1. The CDR3 sequence is 12 residues long. Germline V gene sequence: CDR1 MNHEY, CDR2 SMNVEV (reference sequence). With V trimmed by 6 bases and J by 6 bases, 1 base remained unmatched. The DNA for the CDR3 is TGTGCCAGCAGGGACAGGGCCAATGAGCAGTTCTTC. It codes for CASRDRANEQFF.

V is TRBV5-6 and J is TRBJ1-4, with D perhaps TRBD1 (5 bases). Germline V gene lookup returns CDR1 SGHDT and CDR2 YYEEEE. Deletions cut 1 base from V and 8 bases from J, with 9 bases between. CDR3 length equals 13 residues. CDR3 in amino acids: CASSLKGREKLFF. CDR3 nucleotide sequence: TGTGCCAGCAGCTTGAAGGGGAGGGAAAAACTGTTTTTT.

The chain employs TRBV28 and TRBJ2-1; 8 bases map to TRBD2. The CDR3 length is 14 residues. CDR1 and CDR2 (germline): MDHEN, SYDVKM. With 8 bases clipped from V and 6 bases from J, the junction kept 9 bases outside the gene matches. The CDR3 spells CASFQAGAGNEQFF. The CDR3 DNA sequence: TGTGCCAGCTTCCAAGCGGGAGCTGGCAATGAGCAGTTCTTC.

This clone has only a few counts. This rearrangement joins TRBV30 to TRBJ1-6, with D possibly matching TRBD1 (5 bases). The CDR3 is made up of 13 amino acids. Germline values: CDR1 GTSNPN, CDR2 SVGIG (reference sequence). V lost 1 base and J lost 5, with 6 bases in between. The CDR3 region is CAWSETDNSPLHF. DNA of the CDR3: TGTGCCTGGAGTGAGACAGATAATTCACCCCTCCACTTT. The whole variable domain, filled in from reference TRBV30 and TRBJ1-6, reads SQTIHQWPATLVQPVGSPLSLECTVEGTSNPNLYWYRQAAGRGLQLLFYSVGIGQISSEVPQNLSASRPQDRQFILSSKKLLLSDSGFYLCAWSETDNSPLHFGNGTRLTVT.

This clone was observed a handful of times. The same CDR3 also results from other DNA sequences found in this sample. The V gene is TRBV19, the J gene TRBJ2-3, with TRBD2 matching over 7 bases. This CDR3 contains 17 residues. J gave up 0 bases and V 4 bases, and 10 bases lay outside the gene matches. Germline CDR1 LNHDA, CDR2 SQIVND (reference sequence). DNA of the CDR3: TGTGCCAGTAGTAGATACTTGGCTAGCGGTAGCACAGATACGCAGTATTTT. This translates into CASSRYLASGSTDTQYF. The whole variable domain, filled in from reference TRBV19 and TRBJ2-3, reads DGGITQSPKYLFRKEGQNVTLSCEQNLNHDAMYWYRQDPGQGLRLIYYSQIVNDFQKGDIAEGYSVSREKKESFPLTVTSAQKNPTAFYLCASSRYLASGSTDTQYFGPGTRLTVL.

The chain employs TRBV6-1 and TRBJ2-3; maybe TRBD2 (6 bases). The CDR3 is made up of 14 amino acids. The germline V gene has CDR1 MNHNS and CDR2 SASEGT. The V end lost 6 bases, the J end lost 4 bases, and 14 bases lay between the germline ends. CDR3 protein: CASRAAASADTQYF. CDR3 coding DNA: TGTGCCAGCAGGGCTGCGGCTAGCGCAGATACGCAGTATTTT.

The CDR3 is CASSLEVSWLAGGLGDTQYF. The CDR3 DNA reads TGTGCCAGCAGCTTAGAGGTTTCGTGGCTAGCGGGGGGGCTGGGAGATACGCAGTATTTT. V is TRBV13 and J is TRBJ2-3, with TRBD2 identical over 12 bases. Germline V CDR1 and CDR2: PRHDT, FYEKMQ (reference sequence). The CDR3 contains 20 residues. Trimming took 1 base from V and 5 from J; bases not matched to a gene: 16.

The chain uses TRBV28 and TRBJ2-1, with a tentative D call TRBD1 (6 bases). Trimming removed 7 bases from V and 6 bases from J, with 13 bases in between. This CDR3 is 13 amino acids long. CDR1 MDHEN and CDR2 SYDVKM come from the germline V gene. CDR3 bases: TGTGCCAGCATTTCCGGGACAATCAATGAGCAGTTCTTC. This encodes CASISGTINEQFF.

The chain employs TRBV6-1 and TRBJ1-2; TRBD1 matches at 9 bases. The CDR3 spans 14 residues. The J segment lost 3 bases and the V segment lost 6 bases, leaving 5 bases of the junction unmatched. Germline CDR1 and CDR2: MNHNS and SASEGT. The CDR3, as DNA: TGTGCCAGCAGCCTGACAGGGGGAGACTATGGCTACACCTTC. Residues: CASSLTGGDYGYTF.

This clone was counted once. The junction and the germline gene differ at one end; a read error may be behind it. The V call is TRBV7-9, the J call TRBJ2-7, with 9 bases aligning to TRBD2. In germline, CDR1 is SEHNR, CDR2 FQNEAQ (reference sequence). The CDR3 spans 14 residues. The CDR3 sequence: CASSPSGRSSEQYF. The CDR3 coding sequence is TGTGCCAGCAGCCCAAGCGGGAGGTCCTCCGAGCAGTACTTC.

The genes are TRBV27 and TRBJ1-1; maybe TRBD1 (5 bases). Trimming stripped 3 bases from V and 0 bases from J, with 11 bases between. The CDR3 extends over 15 amino acids. Germline V gene lookup returns CDR1 MNHEY and CDR2 SMNVEV (reference sequence). The CDR3 nucleotides read TGTGCCAGCAGTTTGTCCGGGACGGTGAACACTGAAGCTTTCTTT. It specifies CASSLSGTVNTEAFF.